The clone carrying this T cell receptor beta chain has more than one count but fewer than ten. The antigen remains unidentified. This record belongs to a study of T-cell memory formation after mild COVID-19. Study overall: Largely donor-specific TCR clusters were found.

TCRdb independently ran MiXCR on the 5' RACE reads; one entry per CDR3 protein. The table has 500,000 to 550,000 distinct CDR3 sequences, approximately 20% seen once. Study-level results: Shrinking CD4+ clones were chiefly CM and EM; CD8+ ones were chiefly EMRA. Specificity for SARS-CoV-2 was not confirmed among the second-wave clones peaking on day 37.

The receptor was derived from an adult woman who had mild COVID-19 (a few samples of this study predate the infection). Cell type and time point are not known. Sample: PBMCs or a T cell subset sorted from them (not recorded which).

The CDR3 DNA follows: TGTGCCAGCAGTTCCGAGGACAGGCGCCATGGGAGTAATGCTGAAGCTTTCTTT. Protein sequence: CASSSEDRRHGSNAEAFF. The chain combines TRBV6-2 or TRBV6-3 with TRBJ1-1, with 7 bases aligning to TRBD1. Germline loops: CDR1 MNHEY, CDR2 SVGEGT. The CDR3 is made up of 18 amino acids. V shed 4 bases, J shed 6 bases, and the junction held 20 bases outside the gene matches.